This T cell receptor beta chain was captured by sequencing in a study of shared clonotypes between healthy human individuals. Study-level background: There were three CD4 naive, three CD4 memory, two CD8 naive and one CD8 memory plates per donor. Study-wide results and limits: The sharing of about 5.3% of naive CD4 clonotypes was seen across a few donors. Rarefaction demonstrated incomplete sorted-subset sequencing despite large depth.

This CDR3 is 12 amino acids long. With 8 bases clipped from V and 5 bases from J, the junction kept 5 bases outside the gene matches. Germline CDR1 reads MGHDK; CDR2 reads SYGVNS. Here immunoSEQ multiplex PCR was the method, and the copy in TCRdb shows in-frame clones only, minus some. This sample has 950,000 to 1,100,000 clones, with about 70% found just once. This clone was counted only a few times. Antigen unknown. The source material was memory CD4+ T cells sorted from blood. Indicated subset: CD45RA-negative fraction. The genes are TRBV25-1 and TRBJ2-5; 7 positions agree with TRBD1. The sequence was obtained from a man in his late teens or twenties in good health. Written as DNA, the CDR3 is TGTGCCAGCGCGGGCAGGGGGGAGACCCAGTACTTC. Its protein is CASAGRGETQYF.